A single sample is the source of the 24 T cell receptor beta chains below, sequenced in a study of blood T cell repertoires in COVID-19. The method was immunoSEQ multiplex PCR; TCRdb's version includes in-frame clones alone and lacks a portion of them. Here the sample spans 130,000 to 150,000 clones, about four fifths being singletons. The material sequenced was PBMCs or T cells enriched from blood (not recorded which). The receptors stem from a man aged 50 to 59 who had recovered from COVID-19.

The V and J genes are TRBV7-2 and TRBJ1-4, with 10 positions matching TRBD1. V shed 5 bases and J 5 bases; nucleotides not matched to a gene: 5. The length of the CDR3 is 15 residues. Germline loops: CDR1 SGHTA, CDR2 FQGNSA. The DNA of the CDR3 is TGTGCCAGCAGCCCAGACAGGGGGCGAAATGAAAAACTGTTTTTT. This encodes CASSPDRGRNEKLFF.

CDR3 DNA: TGCGCCAGCAGCCAAGATCGAGTAGCTGCAGATACGCAGTATTTT. It encodes CASSQDRVAADTQYF. The chain has TRBV4-3 and TRBJ2-3; D ambiguous. The CDR3 sequence is 15 residues long. Germline V gene sequence: CDR1 LGHNA, CDR2 YSLEER. V shed 0 bases and J shed 4 bases, with 11 bases lying between them.

V and J are TRBV28 and TRBJ1-5, with D tentatively TRBD1 (5 bases). The ends were cut back, 6 bases at V and 3 bases at J, with 12 bases in the middle. Germline values: CDR1 MDHEN, CDR2 SYDVKM. The CDR3 length is 14 residues. CDR3 in amino acids: CASSYDSFNQPQHF. The CDR3, as DNA: TGTGCCAGCAGCTACGACAGTTTCAATCAGCCCCAGCATTTT.

CDR3 loop: CASSARTGNTEAFF. The CDR3, as DNA: TGCGCCAGCAGCGCTCGGACGGGGAATACTGAAGCTTTCTTT. The rearrangement joins TRBV4-3 to TRBJ1-1, with D uncertain. Trimming shortened V by 5 bases and J by 5 bases, and 15 bases separated the two germline ends. Looked up from germline, CDR1 is LGHNA and CDR2 is YSLEER. The CDR3 totals 14 residues.

This chain uses TRBV10-3 with TRBJ1-3, with unresolved D. In germline, CDR1 is ENHRY, CDR2 SYGVKD. The V end was cut by 7 bases, the J end by 1 base, with 14 bases between. The CDR3 totals 15 residues. CDR3 in DNA: TGTGCCATCACGTTCGGCCCGGGGTCTGGAAACACCATATATTTT. Encoded protein: CAITFGPGSGNTIYF.

This clone was seen a single time. The chain links TRBV7-9 to TRBJ1-1, with D tentatively TRBD1 (5 bases). V was shortened by 0 bases and J by 2 bases, with 10 bases between the two germline ends. Per the germline V gene, CDR1 is SEHNR and CDR2 is FQNEAQ (reference sequence). This CDR3 contains 15 residues. CDR3 bases: TGTGCCAGCAGCTTAGCCCTGACAGACAACACTGAAGCTTTCTTT. Translation gives CASSLALTDNTEAFF.

The V call is TRBV7-8, the J call TRBJ1-4; 7 bases are shared with TRBD1. J was trimmed by 7 bases and V by 2 bases; bases with no gene match: 13. CDR3 length: 17 amino acids. Germline CDR1 reads SGHVS; CDR2 reads FQNEAQ. CDR3 amino acids: CASSLRVSQGVSEKLFF. The CDR3 DNA follows: TGTGCCAGCAGCTTAAGAGTGTCCCAGGGGGTGTCTGAAAAACTGTTTTTT.

This clone appeared a single time. The V and J genes are TRBV5-6 and TRBJ1-5; no definite D call. V shed 0 bases and J shed 2 bases, with 15 bases lying between them. Germline V gives CDR1 SGHDT, CDR2 YYEEEE. CDR3 length: 17 residues. The CDR3: CASSLAGGFGGNQPQHF. Written as DNA, the CDR3 is TGTGCCAGCAGCTTGGCCGGAGGGTTTGGAGGCAATCAGCCCCAGCATTTT.

DNA for the CDR3: TGTGCCAGCAGTCCCCCGACAGGCTATGGCTACACCTTC. Protein sequence: CASSPPTGYGYTF. J is TRBJ1-2 and V is TRBV27; tentatively, D is TRBD1 (6 bases). From germline, CDR1 is MNHEY and CDR2 SMNVEV (reference sequence). The CDR3 covers 13 residues. The germline V and J ends were trimmed by 5 bases and 4 bases, with 11 bases remaining between them.

J is TRBJ2-2 and V is TRBV7-2; no reliable D call. There are 15 residues in the CDR3. Trimming removed 1 base at V and 3 bases at J, with 9 bases between. CDR1 is SGHTA and CDR2 is FQGNSA in the germline V gene. The CDR3 region has the DNA TGTGCCAGCAGCTTAGACAGTACCTACACCGGGGAGCTGTTTTTT. Protein product: CASSLDSTYTGELFF.

V and J are TRBV7-9 and TRBJ1-3; no definite D call. This CDR3 region has 17 residues. Trimming took 5 bases from V and 7 from J, leaving 24 bases between them. Germline V lookup: CDR1 SEHNR, CDR2 FQNEAQ (reference sequence). As DNA, the CDR3 is TGTGCCAGCAGCCTCGGGAGGGAAGGCCCCACTCCTAACACCATATATTTT. Translating it yields CASSLGREGPTPNTIYF.

V is TRBV7-9 and J is TRBJ2-5, with a weak D call TRBD2 (5 bases). The CDR3 sequence is 12 residues long. Germline CDR1 and CDR2: SEHNR and FQNEAQ (reference sequence). Trimming took off 5 bases at V and 4 bases at J, with 8 bases between the two ends. The CDR3: CASSRAGETQYF. The DNA for the CDR3 is TGTGCCAGCAGCCGCGCGGGAGAGACCCAGTACTTC.

This chain uses TRBV5-5 with TRBJ1-4, with a possible D match to TRBD1 (6 bases). Germline CDR1 and CDR2: SGHKS and YYEKEE (reference sequence). This CDR3 has 14 amino acids. Between the trimmed V and J ends, which lost 0 bases and 3 bases, there was a span of 6 bases. The CDR3 DNA follows: TGTGCCAGCAGCTTGGACAGGGCTAATGAAAAACTGTTTTTT. It encodes CASSLDRANEKLFF. Based on the CDR3 plus reference TRBV5-5 and TRBJ1-4, the full variable domain is DAGVTQSPTHLIKTRGQQVTLRCSPISGHKSVSWYQQVLGQGPQFIFQYYEKEERGRGNFPDRFSARQFPNYSSELNVNALLLGDSALYLCASSLDRANEKLFFGSGTQLSVL.

This clone occurred many times. The CDR3 sequence is CASSPLEANEQYF. CDR3 DNA: TGTGCCAGCAGCCCGTTAGAAGCTAACGAGCAGTACTTC. The chain carries TRBV7-6 and TRBJ2-7; D ambiguous. The germline V gene encodes CDR1 SGHVS and CDR2 FNYEAQ. The CDR3 runs to 13 residues. Trimming shortened V by 5 bases and J by 5 bases, and 13 bases separated the two germline ends.

The rearrangement links TRBV5-1 to TRBJ2-1; TRBD1 agrees at 10 bases. With V trimmed by 0 bases and J by 8 bases, 8 bases remained unmatched. The CDR3 has 16 amino acids. The germline CDR1 and CDR2 sequences are SGHRS and YFSETQ. This CDR3 is CASSLAGQGPGDEQFF. CDR3 bases: TGCGCCAGCAGCTTGGCGGGACAGGGGCCGGGGGATGAGCAGTTCTTC.

V and J are TRBV7-2 and TRBJ1-5; 7 nucleotides agree with TRBD1. Germline V CDR1 and CDR2: SGHTA, FQGNSA. The length of the CDR3 is 15 residues. J gave up 3 bases and V 4 bases, and 6 bases lay outside the gene matches. The CDR3 DNA reads as TGTGCCAGCAGCTACCAGGACAGGAACAATCAGCCCCAGCATTTT. The encoded protein is CASSYQDRNNQPQHF.

The V call is TRBV6-5, the J call TRBJ2-5, with D tentatively TRBD1 (6 bases). The ends were cut back, 7 bases at V and 3 bases at J, with 12 bases in the middle. Germline CDR1 MNHEY, CDR2 SVGAGI. The CDR3 is made up of 13 amino acids. CDR3: CASTRGREETQYF. The DNA of the CDR3 is TGTGCCAGCACCAGGGGTCGCGAAGAGACCCAGTACTTC.

The chain uses TRBV6-2 or TRBV6-3 and TRBJ1-2; 10 bases are shared with TRBD1. The CDR3 loop spans 15 amino acids. With V trimmed by 1 base and J by 9 bases, 8 bases remained unmatched. Germline lookup yields CDR1 MNHEY and CDR2 SVGEGT. CDR3 loop: CASSYWGQGRMRYTF. CDR3 sequence (DNA): TGTGCCAGCAGTTACTGGGGACAGGGGAGGATGCGCTACACCTTC.

This chain connects TRBV19 to TRBJ2-2; the match to TRBD2 covers 11 bases. CDR1 and CDR2 from the germline V gene are LNHDA and SQIVND (reference sequence). CDR3 length: 18 amino acids. Trimming took 2 bases from V and 3 from J; bases not matched to a gene: 8. The CDR3 bases are TGTGCCAGTAGTATATTTAGCGGGGGGGCTCTGGACACCGGGGAGCTGTTTTTT. Translated: CASSIFSGGALDTGELFF.

This chain uses TRBV19 with TRBJ2-5, with 11 bases identical to TRBD2. The CDR3 runs to 15 residues. The junction had 2 bases not matched to a gene; V was cut back by 3 bases and J by 2 bases. Per the germline V gene, CDR1 is LNHDA and CDR2 is SQIVND (reference sequence). The CDR3 loop reads CASSITSGRQETQYF. The CDR3 nucleotides read TGTGCCAGTAGTATCACTAGCGGGAGACAAGAGACCCAGTACTTC. The variable domain in full, with the rest retrieved from reference TRBV19 and TRBJ2-5, is DGGITQSPKYLFRKEGQNVTLSCEQNLNHDAMYWYRQDPGQGLRLIYYSQIVNDFQKGDIAEGYSVSREKKESFPLTVTSAQKNPTAFYLCASSITSGRQETQYFGPGTRLLVL.

The V and J genes are TRBV7-8 and TRBJ1-2; a possible D gene is TRBD1 (5 bases). The CDR3 covers 14 residues. The germline V gene encodes CDR1 SGHVS and CDR2 FQNEAQ. Trimming took off 3 bases at V and 0 bases at J, with 8 bases between the two ends. The CDR3 here is CASSFAGPNYGYTF. CDR3 nucleotide sequence: TGTGCCAGCAGCTTCGCAGGGCCTAACTATGGCTACACCTTC.

The genes are TRBV7-9 and TRBJ1-2; maybe TRBD1 (6 bases). Deletions cut 3 bases from V and 5 bases from J, with 13 bases between. This CDR3 has 14 residues. Germline loops: CDR1 SEHNR, CDR2 FQNEAQ (reference sequence). Here the CDR3 DNA reads TGTGCCAGCAGCTTCGGACAGAGGGGTTATGGCTACACCTTC. Its protein product is CASSFGQRGYGYTF.

The rearrangement uses TRBV25-1 and TRBJ2-2, with 8 bases lining up with TRBD1. V shed 3 bases, J shed 2 bases, and the junction held 2 bases outside the gene matches. The CDR3 runs 15 residues. The V gene's germline CDR1 is MGHDK and CDR2 SYGVNS. CDR3 loop: CASSDQGANTGELFF. Written as DNA, the CDR3 is TGTGCCAGCAGTGATCAGGGGGCTAACACCGGGGAGCTGTTTTTT.

V and J are TRBV4-3 and TRBJ2-7; 9 bases fit TRBD2. V shed 0 bases and J 5 bases; nucleotides not matched to a gene: 5. The CDR3 consists of 15 residues. Germline CDR1 reads LGHNA; CDR2 reads YSLEER. CDR3: CASSQDERGVHEQYF. CDR3 nucleotide sequence: TGCGCCAGCAGCCAAGATGAGCGGGGGGTCCACGAGCAGTACTTC.